The T cell receptor (beta chain) under discussion was sequenced for a study of blood T cell repertoires in COVID-19. Original processing notes: Amplification of reference gene primers provided the estimated nucleated cell counts. Produced via immunoSEQ multiplex PCR; TCRdb's table is partial and in-frame only. The DNA was the basis for D and trimming; V, J and clone size are from that table. The sample has some 29,000 clones, around nine tenths seen once. V was trimmed by 1 base and J by 1 base, leaving 5 bases between them. The germline CDR1 and CDR2 sequences are KGHSH and LQKENI. This CDR3 comprises 14 residues.

This sequence joins TRBV18 and TRBJ2-4; perhaps TRBD1 as D (5 bases). This TCR was sampled from a human donor in a cohort sampled during active COVID-19. The specimen sequenced was peripheral blood. CDR3 residues: CASSPQGAKNIQYF. DNA of the CDR3: TGTGCCAGCTCACCACAGGGGGCCAAAAACATTCAGTACTTC.